The sample holds a few counts of the clone carrying this TCR beta chain. Between the trimmed V and J ends, which lost 3 bases and 4 bases, there was a span of 13 bases. CDR1 SGHRS and CDR2 YFSETQ come from the germline V gene. The CDR3 is 14 residues long. TCRdb redid the calling of the RT-PCR reads with MiXCR, one entry per CDR3 protein. Among 650,000 to 800,000 distinct CDR3 sequences, 13% to 15% were seen once, and the ten largest hold roughly 3.9%. The chain links TRBV5-1 to TRBJ1-1; D possibly corresponds to TRBD1 (6 bases). This TCR was sampled from a female donor in good health, serving as a healthy control. The specimen sequenced was memory CD4+ T cells from blood. The CDR3 region is CASSYRAGATEAFF. The CDR3 DNA reads as TGCGCCAGCAGCTATCGAGCAGGGGCCACTGAAGCTTTCTTT.